This passage covers 32 T cell receptor beta chains from one sample sequenced in a study of T cells in Graves' hyperthyroidism and ophthalmopathy. TCR beta CDR3 sequences were amplified from RNA transcripts. Initially, a first-round RT-PCR of the TCR CDR3 employed the HTBI primer set. TCRdb redid the calling of the multiplex PCR reads with MiXCR, one entry per CDR3 protein. The sample consists of under 450,000 distinct CDR3 sequences, approximately 15% of them appearing once. Sequenced: blood. These TCRs come from a man aged 30-40 years with Graves' hyperthyroidism that later progressed to Graves' ophthalmopathy.

Comments on this clonotype: A much larger clone sits a single nucleotide away, making a read error possible. J is TRBJ2-1 and V is TRBV11-2, with D perhaps TRBD2 (6 bases). Looked up from germline, CDR1 is SGHAT and CDR2 is FQNNGV. This CDR3 contains 15 residues. CDR3 coding DNA: TGTGCCAGCAGCTTCGGAGGGAGCTCCTACAATGAGCACTTCTTC. Protein: CASSFGGSSYNEHFF.

This clonotype was recorded many times. The chain recombines TRBV28 with TRBJ1-1, with D unclear. V was trimmed by 2 bases and J by 1 base, leaving 20 bases between them. CDR3 length: 18 amino acids. Germline-derived CDR1 and CDR2 are MDHEN and SYDVKM. The CDR3 nucleotides are TGTGCCAGCAGTTTACCCGACGTATTCCGGAGTGGGAACACTGAAGCTTTCTTT. The encoded protein is CASSLPDVFRSGNTEAFF.

This clonotype has ten or more counts. This chain connects TRBV20-1 to TRBJ1-1, with 7 bases aligning to TRBD1. The germline CDR1 and CDR2 sequences are DFQATT and SNEGSKA (reference sequence). This CDR3 spans 13 amino acids. The CDR3 DNA sequence: TGCAGGCAACCGGGACAGCTTAACACTGAAGCTTTCTTT. This sequence encodes CRQPGQLNTEAFF.

This clonotype was detected only a few times. CDR3 protein: CASSGIHGQNFNQPQHF. The CDR3 DNA follows: TGTGCCAGCAGTGGGATCCACGGACAGAATTTCAATCAGCCCCAGCATTTT. This chain links TRBV6-4 with TRBJ1-5, with D perhaps matching TRBD1 (6 bases). V was shortened by 4 bases and J by 3 bases, with 19 bases between the two germline ends. The CDR3 runs to 17 residues. CDR1 is MRHNA and CDR2 is SNTAGT in the germline V gene.

In this sample, this clonotype turned up a few times. The chain joins TRBV30 to TRBJ1-6; D perhaps matches TRBD1 (5 bases). V was cut by 5 bases and J by 8 bases, with 19 bases left in between. The CDR3 is made up of 15 amino acids. Germline V lookup: CDR1 GTSNPN, CDR2 SVGIG (reference sequence). Written as DNA, the CDR3 is TGTGCCTGGGCGATTTCCGGGATGGGGGATTCACCCCTCCACTTT. Its translation: CAWAISGMGDSPLHF.

This clonotype was recorded at least ten times. This chain links TRBV30 with TRBJ2-7, with TRBD2 matching over 10 bases. The trim removed 3 bases at V and 3 bases at J, leaving 2 bases unmatched. The germline V gene has CDR1 GTSNPN and CDR2 SVGIG (reference sequence). The CDR3 extends over 13 amino acids. The CDR3 bases are TGTGCCTGGAGGACTAGCGGGCACTACGAGCAGTACTTC. Translation: CAWRTSGHYEQYF.

There are many counts of this clonotype. V usage is TRBV3-1 and J usage is TRBJ2-7; D is perhaps TRBD1 (7 bases). Trimming shortened V by 4 bases and J by 3 bases, and 19 bases separated the two germline ends. The CDR3 extends over 16 amino acids. Germline CDR1 and CDR2: LGHDT and YNNKEL (reference sequence). DNA of the CDR3: TGTGCCAGCAGCCCCCGGTGGGGGGACAGAGTCTACGAGCAGTACTTC. Translation: CASSPRWGDRVYEQYF.

This chain connects TRBV10-3 to TRBJ1-2; 7 bases fit TRBD1. The CDR3 has 17 amino acids. V was pared by 0 bases and J by 0 bases, with 7 bases of the junction left unmatched. Per the germline V gene, CDR1 is ENHRY and CDR2 is SYGVKD. CDR3 sequence (DNA): TGTGCCATCAGTGAGTCAATAGGGGGCAGAACTAACTATGGCTACACCTTC. Amino acids: CAISESIGGRTNYGYTF.

In this sample, this clonotype turned up a few times. The chain is built from TRBV7-6 and TRBJ1-3; D is possibly TRBD1 (6 bases). The CDR3 sequence is 16 residues long. Trimming removed 5 bases at V and 4 bases at J, with 18 bases between. Germline values: CDR1 SGHVS, CDR2 FNYEAQ. The CDR3 DNA reads TGTGCCAGCAGCCCCAGACGGGGGCCCGACGGAAACACCATATATTTT. Its translation is CASSPRRGPDGNTIYF.

V usage is TRBV19 and J usage is TRBJ2-7; D possibly uses TRBD1 or TRBD2 (5 bases each). Germline CDR1 is LNHDA and CDR2 is SQIVND (reference sequence). Trimming shortened V by 4 bases and J by 2 bases, and 12 bases separated the two germline ends. CDR3 length: 14 residues. The CDR3 bases are TGTGCCAGTAGTAACCGGGACGCAGCCTACGAGCAGTACTTC. The encoded protein is CASSNRDAAYEQYF.

This clonotype was counted between two and nine times. The CDR3 DNA reads as TGTGCCAGCAGCTTAGTTCTTTCGATGGAGAGCTCCTATAATTCACCCCTCCACTTT. Protein sequence: CASSLVLSMESSYNSPLHF. This rearrangement joins TRBV7-8 to TRBJ1-6; D is ambiguous. This CDR3 spans 19 amino acids. CDR1 and CDR2 from the germline V gene are SGHVS and FQNEAQ. Trimming removed 1 base from V and 0 bases from J, with 16 bases in between.

This clonotype appeared many times. V usage is TRBV29-1 and J usage is TRBJ2-7, with D tentatively TRBD1 or TRBD2 (5 bases each). V was shortened by 6 bases and J by 0 bases, with 21 bases between the two germline ends. Germline V gene sequence: CDR1 SQVTM, CDR2 ANQGSEA. The CDR3 runs to 16 residues. CDR3 in amino acids: CSVPRDRYPPSYEQYF. In nucleotides, the CDR3 is TGCAGCGTACCCCGGGACCGATATCCCCCCTCCTACGAGCAGTACTTC.

This clonotype has only a few counts. The genes are TRBV18 and TRBJ2-2; D is uncertain. Germline V lookup: CDR1 KGHSH, CDR2 LQKENI. V was cut by 3 bases and J by 7 bases, with 12 bases left in between. CDR3 length: 14 amino acids. Here the CDR3 reads CASSPGSGVGELFF. The DNA for the CDR3 is TGTGCCAGCTCACCTGGGTCAGGTGTCGGGGAGCTGTTTTTT.

The chain joins TRBV24-1 to TRBJ2-1; 7 nucleotides align to TRBD1. Trimming cost V 4 bases and J 3 bases; bases outside gene matches: 8. The CDR3 sequence is 16 residues long. CDR1 and CDR2 (germline): KGHDR, SFDVKD. CDR3 loop: CATSEPGQDVYNEQFF. CDR3 sequence (DNA): TGTGCCACCAGTGAACCCGGACAGGACGTCTACAATGAGCAGTTCTTC.

The V gene is TRBV20-1, the J gene TRBJ2-7, with 12 bases identical to TRBD1. This CDR3 has 14 residues. Germline CDR1 is DFQATT and CDR2 is SNEGSKA (reference sequence). The CDR3 region is CSASGTGGPYEQYV. CDR3 nucleotides: TGCAGTGCATCCGGGACAGGGGGCCCCTACGAGCAGTATGTC.

This clonotype was counted only a few times. The rearrangement links TRBV6-6 to TRBJ2-3, with 13 bases identical to TRBD2. Germline lookup yields CDR1 MNHNY and CDR2 SVGAGI (reference sequence). The CDR3 contains 22 residues. Trimming at V came to 0 bases and at J to 0 bases, leaving 15 bases not matched to a gene. CDR3: CASSYSRADGLAGATSTDTQYF. The CDR3, as DNA: TGTGCCAGCAGTTACTCAAGGGCAGATGGACTAGCGGGGGCCACAAGCACAGATACGCAGTATTTT.

This clonotype occurred many times. The chain uses TRBV28 and TRBJ1-5; D ambiguous. The germline V gene has CDR1 MDHEN and CDR2 SYDVKM. The CDR3 length is 12 residues. Trimming took 7 bases from V and 7 from J, leaving 11 bases between them. The CDR3 spells CASTRVGQPQHF. In DNA form, the CDR3 reads TGTGCCAGCACGCGGGTGGGACAGCCCCAGCATTTT.

This clonotype was detected only a few times. The chain links TRBV13 to TRBJ2-1; the match to TRBD2 covers 11 bases. The CDR3 length is 17 residues. Germline V gene lookup returns CDR1 PRHDT and CDR2 FYEKMQ (reference sequence). With V trimmed by 5 bases and J by 4 bases, 10 bases remained unmatched. CDR3 sequence reads: CASSRPPTSGEYNEQFF. Written as DNA, the CDR3 is TGTGCCAGCAGCCGACCTCCGACTAGCGGGGAATACAATGAGCAGTTCTTC.

The chain carries TRBV24-1 and TRBJ2-3, with D perhaps TRBD2 (5 bases). Trimming removed 4 bases from V and 1 base from J, with 14 bases in between. This CDR3 spans 16 amino acids. Germline assignment: CDR1 KGHDR and CDR2 SFDVKD. The CDR3, as DNA: TGTGCCACCAGTGACTCTGCACTAGTGGGCACAGATACGCAGTATTTT. Translating gives CATSDSALVGTDTQYF.

V and J are TRBV7-2 and TRBJ1-2, with a possible D match to TRBD1 (6 bases). Trimming removed 5 bases at V and 3 bases at J, with 16 bases between. Germline values: CDR1 SGHTA, CDR2 FQGNSA. CDR3 length: 15 residues. The chain's CDR3 is CASSRPQGTHYGYTF. CDR3 nucleotides: TGTGCCAGCAGCCGCCCACAGGGAACACACTATGGCTACACCTTC.

This clonotype was seen only a few times. The chain is built from TRBV7-9 and TRBJ1-4; 8 bases fit TRBD1. Trimming cost V 4 bases and J 8 bases; bases outside gene matches: 12. The CDR3 is made up of 16 amino acids. Germline assignment: CDR1 SEHNR and CDR2 FQNEAQ (reference sequence). The CDR3 here is CASSSRRTGRGEKLFF. Written as DNA, the CDR3 is TGTGCCAGCAGCTCTCGCCGGACAGGGAGGGGGGAAAAACTGTTTTTT.

This clonotype was picked up a small number of times. This chain joins TRBV7-8 and TRBJ1-2, with D unclear. CDR1 SGHVS and CDR2 FQNEAQ come from the germline V gene. The CDR3 is 14 amino acids. V was clipped by 5 bases and J by 6 bases, with 16 bases between them. CDR3 DNA sequence: TGTGCCAGCAGCACCACGATCCTCGGGGATGGCTACACCTTC. As protein: CASSTTILGDGYTF.

This clonotype was recorded at least ten times. The chain carries TRBV12-3 or TRBV12-4 and TRBJ2-1; TRBD1 is a possible D gene (6 bases). The CDR3 runs 11 residues. V lost 6 bases, J lost 10 bases, and 10 bases lay in between. The CDR3 coding sequence is TGTGCCAGCAGCATCGGGACAGAGCAGTTCTTC. As protein: CASSIGTEQFF.

Regarding this clonotype: A much larger clone differs from this one at a single base, so this may be a read error. The chain's CDR3 is CASSPSGGYNEQYF. CDR3 nucleotide sequence: TGTGCCAGCAGCCCTTCGGGGGGCTACAATGAGCAGTACTTC. This rearrangement joins TRBV12-3 or TRBV12-4 to TRBJ2-1, with D possibly TRBD2 on 7 matching bases. Near its end, the DNA agrees better with TRBJ2-7, so the J call may be wrong. This CDR3 spans 14 amino acids.

This clonotype showed up many times. V gene TRBV10-2 combines with J gene TRBJ1-1, with D possibly matching TRBD1 (6 bases). V was cut by 3 bases and J by 7 bases, with 12 bases left in between. Germline V CDR1 and CDR2: WSHSY, SAAADI. CDR3 length: 13 residues. This chain's CDR3 is CASSDGTSIEAFF. The CDR3 DNA sequence: TGCGCCAGCAGTGATGGGACATCAATTGAAGCTTTCTTT.

The genes are TRBV20-1 and TRBJ1-4; 8 bases line up with TRBD1. The CDR3 length is 19 residues. The germline V gene has CDR1 DFQATT and CDR2 SNEGSKA (reference sequence). J was trimmed by 3 bases and V by 0 bases; bases with no gene match: 15. CDR3 loop: CSARDQRWIRGRSNEKLFF. The CDR3 region has the DNA TGCAGTGCTAGAGATCAAAGGTGGATCAGGGGGCGGTCTAATGAAAAACTGTTTTTT.

There are a few counts of this clonotype. The V gene is TRBV6-1, the J gene TRBJ1-3; D gene ambiguous. CDR3 length: 16 amino acids. Per germline, CDR1 MNHNS and CDR2 SASEGT. Between the trimmed V and J ends, which lost 1 base and 0 bases, there was a span of 10 bases. CDR3 sequence reads: CASSEVDVNSGNTIYF. The CDR3 DNA follows: TGTGCCAGCAGTGAAGTGGACGTAAACTCTGGAAACACCATATATTTT.

Only a few counts were recorded for this clonotype. The rearrangement uses TRBV14 and TRBJ1-3; D is unclear. The V and J ends lost 1 base and 0 bases respectively, with 7 bases between them. The CDR3 has 15 amino acids. CDR1 and CDR2 (germline): SGHDN, FVKESK. The CDR3 nucleotides are TGTGCCAGCAGCCAAGGTGTTTACTCTGGAAACACCATATATTTT. Translated: CASSQGVYSGNTIYF. Full variable domain (outside the CDR3, taken from reference TRBV14 and TRBJ1-3): EAGVTQFPSHSVIEKGQTVTLRCDPISGHDNLYWYRRVMGKEIKFLLHFVKESKQDESGMPNNRFLAERTGGTYSTLKVQPAELEDSGVYFCASSQGVYSGNTIYFGEGSWLTVV.

This clonotype was counted at least ten times. The gene calls are TRBV6-1 and TRBJ1-4, with 7 bases aligning to TRBD1. CDR3 length: 14 residues. Germline CDR1 and CDR2: MNHNS and SASEGT. Unmatched junction bases numbered 2, after V lost 7 bases and J lost 0 bases. In nucleotides, the CDR3 is TGTGCCAGCAAAGGGACAGCAACTAATGAAAAACTGTTTTTT. The encoded protein is CASKGTATNEKLFF.

This clonotype was seen ten or more times. J is TRBJ1-5 and V is TRBV27; 7 bases map to TRBD1. The CDR3 contains 16 residues. Germline trimming cut 2 bases from V and 1 base from J; bases unmatched to any gene: 5. Germline lookup yields CDR1 MNHEY and CDR2 SMNVEV (reference sequence). CDR3 sequence (DNA): TGTGCCAGCAGTTTAGGGGCAGGGGGAAGCAATCAGCCCCAGCATTTT. It translates to CASSLGAGGSNQPQHF.

This clonotype was detected a few times. The chain uses TRBV7-9 and TRBJ1-4; D remains unclear. Germline assignment: CDR1 SEHNR and CDR2 FQNEAQ (reference sequence). With 1 base removed from V and 2 bases from J, the gap between germline ends came to 11 bases. This CDR3 has 16 residues. DNA for the CDR3: TGTGCCAGCAGCTTAGGCCGAAGGGCTACTAATGAAAAACTGTTTTTT. It codes for CASSLGRRATNEKLFF.

This clonotype showed up just a few times. The gene calls are TRBV30 and TRBJ1-6, with 7 bases that match TRBD1. CDR1 GTSNPN and CDR2 SVGIG come from the germline V gene (reference sequence). The V and J ends lost 0 bases and 6 bases, in that order; junction bases with no gene match: 2. The CDR3 has 14 residues. The DNA of the CDR3 is TGTGCCTGGAGTGTAGGACAGGTTAATTCACCCCTCCACTTT. Its translation is CAWSVGQVNSPLHF.